This T cell receptor (beta chain) derives from a study of blood T cell repertoires in COVID-19. Study as a whole: The cDNA or gDNA used as material had been derived from T cells, B-cell-depleted T cells, or PBMCs.

Original processing methods: By means of reference gene primer amplification, nucleated cell counts were estimated. Here immunoSEQ multiplex PCR was the method, and the copy in TCRdb shows in-frame clones only, minus some. The V and J calls and clone size come from that table; D and trimming were worked out from the DNA. The repertoire holds 65,000 to 90,000 clones, with roughly 88% as singletons. The sample taken for sequencing was peripheral blood. This sequence originates from a human donor in a cohort sampled during active COVID-19.

The CDR3 DNA follows: TGTGCCAGTAGTAGAAGGGACAGGGACACAGATACGCAGTATTTT. Translation gives CASSRRDRDTDTQYF. The chain uses TRBV19 and TRBJ2-3, with 9 bases lining up with TRBD1. Unmatched junction bases numbered 4, after V lost 4 bases and J lost 2 bases. Per the germline V gene, CDR1 is LNHDA and CDR2 is SQIVND (reference sequence). This CDR3 region has 15 residues.